One sample yielded the 14 T cell receptor beta chains listed below, sequenced in a study of T cell clones after liver transplantation. Sequenced by immunoSEQ multiplex PCR; TCRdb stores in-frame clones only, minus some. The table lists roughly 40,000 clones, approximately 86% of them singletons, with roughly 2.5% in the top ten. The specimen comprised CD4+ T cells from blood, sampled 24 months after liver transplant. The receptors were sampled from a human patient who received a liver transplant. Some T cells may have originated in the graft donor.

V gene TRBV27 combines with J gene TRBJ2-3; 8 nucleotides line up with TRBD2. CDR1 and CDR2 from the germline V gene are MNHEY and SMNVEV (reference sequence). The CDR3 runs to 16 residues. Trimming at V came to 2 bases and at J to 2 bases, leaving 6 bases not matched to a gene. The CDR3 sequence is CASSLIGGAITDTQYF. The CDR3 DNA follows: TGTGCCAGCAGTTTAATCGGGGGGGCGATCACAGATACGCAGTATTTT.

The CDR3 bases are TGTGCCAGCAGCTTAAACAGAGCTATGAACACTGAAGCTTTCTTT. Its protein is CASSLNRAMNTEAFF. This sequence joins TRBV7-2 and TRBJ1-1; the D is unclear. Trimming removed 2 bases at V and 0 bases at J, with 10 bases between. This CDR3 region has 15 residues. Germline lookup yields CDR1 SGHTA and CDR2 FQGNSA.

The gene calls are TRBV2 and TRBJ2-2, with TRBD1 matching 8 bases. Per the germline V gene, CDR1 is SNHLY and CDR2 is FYNNEI. V gave up 6 bases and J gave up 5 bases; unmatched junction bases: 8. This CDR3 comprises 15 residues. DNA of the CDR3: TGTGCCAGCAGAGAGGACAGGGCCGGGACCGGGGAGCTGTTTTTT. Translated: CASREDRAGTGELFF. Filled out from reference TRBV2 and TRBJ2-2, the complete variable domain reads EPEVTQTPSHQVTQMGQEVILRCVPISNHLYFYWYRQILGQKVEFLVSFYNNEISEKSEIFDDQFSVERPDGSNFTLKIRSTKLEDSAMYFCASREDRAGTGELFFGEGSRLTVL.

V usage is TRBV5-1 and J usage is TRBJ1-2; no reliable D call. Germline values: CDR1 SGHRS, CDR2 YFSETQ. With 0 bases removed from V and 2 bases from J, the gap between germline ends came to 8 bases. The CDR3 is 14 amino acids. DNA of the CDR3: TGCGCCAGCAGCTTGGGGTCAAAAAACTATGGCTACACCTTC. This sequence encodes CASSLGSKNYGYTF.

CDR3 sequence: CASSQLAGGPDTGELFF. The CDR3 DNA sequence: TGTGCCAGCTCTCAACTAGCGGGAGGGCCGGACACCGGGGAGCTGTTTTTT. V and J are TRBV18 and TRBJ2-2; 13 positions agree with TRBD2. Trimming cost V 6 bases and J 3 bases; bases outside gene matches: 7. Per the germline V gene, CDR1 is KGHSH and CDR2 is LQKENI. This CDR3 has 17 amino acids.

V gene TRBV9 combines with J gene TRBJ1-3; D may be TRBD1 (6 bases). Per germline, CDR1 SGDLS and CDR2 YYNGEE. This CDR3 comprises 18 residues. V was pared by 0 bases and J by 0 bases, with 16 bases between. The CDR3 spells CASSVEGRTVSSGNTIYF. The CDR3 DNA is TGTGCCAGCAGCGTAGAGGGGCGGACAGTAAGCTCTGGAAACACCATATATTTT.

The rearrangement links TRBV5-1 to TRBJ2-1; D is unclear. Per the germline V gene, CDR1 is SGHRS and CDR2 is YFSETQ. The CDR3 has 12 residues. The V gene lost 2 bases and the J gene lost 7 bases, with 7 bases spanning the gap. CDR3 sequence reads: CASSLTLNEQFF. CDR3 bases: TGCGCCAGCAGCTTAACCCTGAATGAGCAGTTCTTC.

The chain links TRBV7-1 to TRBJ1-2; D perhaps matches TRBD1 (6 bases). TRBV7-1 falls under the ORF class, with uncertain function. The CDR3 has 13 residues. Trimming removed 6 bases at V and 3 bases at J, with 11 bases between. The CDR3: CASRTRGDYGYTF. The CDR3 coding sequence is TGTGCCAGCAGGACCAGGGGAGACTATGGCTACACCTTC.

CDR3 in amino acids: CASSPGGTYEQYF. The CDR3 nucleotides read TGTGCCAGCAGCCCCGGGGGTACCTACGAGCAGTACTTC. The V and J genes are TRBV6-1 and TRBJ2-7; weak D call: TRBD2 (6 bases). Germline V gives CDR1 MNHNS, CDR2 SASEGT. This CDR3 contains 13 residues. V lost 6 bases to trimming and J lost 2 bases, with 11 bases between them.

The gene calls are TRBV5-1 and TRBJ2-7; D gene uncertain. CDR1 is SGHRS, CDR2 YFSETQ, per germline. The CDR3 is 13 residues long. The germline V and J ends were trimmed by 0 bases and 0 bases, with 4 bases remaining between them. CDR3 bases: TGCGCCAGCAGCTTGGAGGGCTCCTACGAGCAGTACTTC. It codes for CASSLEGSYEQYF.

CDR3 region: CASSDSETQYF. CDR3 coding DNA: TGCGCCAGCTCGGACAGTGAGACCCAGTACTTC. The J gene is TRBJ2-5, the V gene TRBV5-1, with D perhaps TRBD1 (6 bases). The germline V gene encodes CDR1 SGHRS and CDR2 YFSETQ. V was pared by 7 bases and J by 5 bases, with 9 bases between. This CDR3 is built from 11 residues.

The chain couples TRBV11-2 to TRBJ2-7; a weak D match, TRBD1 (7 bases). Deletions cut 0 bases from V and 7 bases from J, with 10 bases between. CDR1 is SGHAT, CDR2 FQNNGV, per germline. CDR3 length: 13 amino acids. The CDR3 loop is CASSLEPGGEQYF. The DNA of the CDR3 is TGTGCCAGCAGCTTAGAACCAGGGGGGGAGCAGTACTTC.

V is TRBV6-6 and J is TRBJ2-7; D might be TRBD2 (5 bases). The germline V gene has CDR1 MNHNY and CDR2 SVGAGI (reference sequence). This CDR3 comprises 16 residues. Trimming left V 1 base short and J 0 bases short, with 13 bases between. The CDR3 DNA is TGTGCCAGCAGTTACTTTCCTACCGGGGACTCCTACGAGCAGTACTTC. Translating gives CASSYFPTGDSYEQYF.

The chain combines TRBV29-1 with TRBJ1-2, with D possibly being TRBD1 (6 bases). CDR1 SQVTM and CDR2 ANQGSEA come from the germline V gene. The CDR3 loop spans 13 amino acids. V gave up 4 bases and J gave up 4 bases, with 13 bases separating them. CDR3 sequence reads: CSVVDQGSYGYTF. The CDR3 coding sequence is TGCAGCGTTGTCGATCAGGGGAGCTATGGCTACACCTTC.